This record concerns one T cell receptor (beta chain) sequence. Antigen unknown. With 4 bases clipped from V and 0 bases from J, the junction kept 5 bases outside the gene matches. Germline V lookup: CDR1 SGHRS, CDR2 YFSETQ. This CDR3 comprises 16 residues. Regarding time point: baseline pretreatment blood. Indicated treatment: 15 Gy SBRT to primary tumor, nephrectomy 4 weeks later. Radiation-treated patients gave blood at baseline, week 2 and week 4. Using immunoSEQ multiplex PCR, the repertoire was profiled, and TCRdb retains in-frame clones only, with some absent. The sample has 100,000 to 150,000 clones, roughly 80% seen once. This sample is part of a study of radiation and T cells in renal cell carcinoma. Overall study findings and caveats: Pretreatment tumor biopsies were lacking, so baseline clonotypes are unknown. In blood, top tumor clones expanded by 2 weeks, shrinking by 4.

Material: blood, obtained from a patient whose treatment included radiotherapy and nephrectomy. This chain joins TRBV5-1 and TRBJ2-3, with TRBD2 matching over 10 bases. The receptor was derived from a woman aged 60-75 years with renal cell carcinoma. CDR3 residues: CASSPGLAPSTDTQYF. The CDR3 DNA follows: TGCGCCAGCAGCCCGGGACTAGCGCCTAGCACAGATACGCAGTATTTT.